Below are 11 T cell receptor beta chains sequenced from a single sample in a study of PD-1 blockade in classical Hodgkin lymphoma. Time point given: cycle 4 day 1 (C4D1), after less than seven weeks of nivolumab. All trial patients relapsed after autologous stem cell transplantation. This table comes from immunoSEQ multiplex PCR, and its TCRdb copy is limited to in-frame clones, with some not included. The repertoire includes about 90,000 clones, 90% of them detected once, and under 3.5% sits in the top ten. Sequencing used peripheral blood mononuclear cells (PBMCs), obtained before the fourth cycle of nivolumab. These receptors all stem from a human donor with classical Hodgkin lymphoma.

The chain is built from TRBV29-1 and TRBJ1-2; TRBD1 matches 12 bases. The junction had 4 bases not matched to a gene; V was cut back by 7 bases and J by 7 bases. This CDR3 is built from 12 residues. CDR1 is SQVTM and CDR2 is ANQGSEA in the germline V gene. This CDR3 is CSGVGQGAGYTF. Here the CDR3 DNA reads TGCAGCGGGGTGGGACAGGGGGCTGGCTACACCTTC.

The genes are TRBV5-1 and TRBJ2-1; D uncertain. Deletions cut 0 bases from V and 2 bases from J, with 12 bases between. Looked up from germline, CDR1 is SGHRS and CDR2 is YFSETQ. CDR3 size: 16 residues. This CDR3 reads CASSLDGPVAYNEQFF. In DNA, the CDR3 is TGCGCCAGCAGCTTGGACGGGCCGGTCGCCTACAATGAGCAGTTCTTC.

This chain links TRBV10-3 with TRBJ2-5; 8 bases map to TRBD1. Germline trimming cut 6 bases from V and 0 bases from J; bases unmatched to any gene: 9. The CDR3 runs to 16 residues. The germline gives CDR1 ENHRY, CDR2 SYGVKD. CDR3 nucleotide sequence: TGTGCCATCAGCGACAGGGACAGGTCGTACCAAGAGACCCAGTACTTC. The encoded protein is CAISDRDRSYQETQYF.

The J gene is TRBJ2-1, the V gene TRBV27, with TRBD1 matching 7 bases. The V segment lost 7 bases and the J segment 1 base; nucleotides outside the gene matches: 10. CDR1 and CDR2 (germline): MNHEY, SMNVEV (reference sequence). The CDR3 loop spans 16 amino acids. CDR3 DNA sequence: TGTGCCAGCAATGGTAACCCGGGACAGTCCTACAATGAGCAGTTCTTC. Translated, it gives CASNGNPGQSYNEQFF.

The chain employs TRBV19 and TRBJ2-3; possibly TRBD2 for D (6 bases). The CDR3 length is 14 residues. Germline-derived CDR1 and CDR2 are LNHDA and SQIVND (reference sequence). The V end was cut by 3 bases, the J end by 3 bases, with 10 bases between. As DNA, the CDR3 is TGTGCCAGTAGTATTGGGCGGGGAACAGATACGCAGTATTTT. Protein product: CASSIGRGTDTQYF.

The chain combines TRBV29-1 with TRBJ2-1; no reliable D call. The V end lost 4 bases, the J end lost 0 bases, and 10 bases lay between the germline ends. The CDR3 spans 14 residues. Germline V gene data show CDR1 as SQVTM and CDR2 as ANQGSEA. The CDR3: CSVGRPSSYNEQFF. The CDR3 DNA reads as TGCAGCGTTGGGAGACCGAGCTCCTACAATGAGCAGTTCTTC.

The J gene is TRBJ1-2, the V gene TRBV14; possibly TRBD1 for D (5 bases). Germline-derived CDR1 and CDR2 are SGHDN and FVKESK. The V end lost 3 bases, the J end lost 5 bases, and 13 bases lay between the germline ends. The CDR3 length is 14 residues. CDR3 sequence: CASSHSVGEYGYTF. The DNA for the CDR3 is TGTGCCAGCAGCCACAGTGTAGGGGAATATGGCTACACCTTC.

The rearrangement joins TRBV5-1 to TRBJ1-1; TRBD1 aligns across 8 bases. Germline V gene sequence: CDR1 SGHRS, CDR2 YFSETQ. J lost 1 base, V lost 7 bases, and 6 bases had no gene match. CDR3 size: 14 residues. The CDR3 loop reads CASATGQENTEAFF. Written as DNA, the CDR3 is TGCGCCAGCGCAACGGGACAGGAGAACACTGAAGCTTTCTTT.

The chain has TRBV6-1 and TRBJ2-5, with 7 positions matching TRBD2. The CDR3 is made up of 14 amino acids. Germline V gene lookup returns CDR1 MNHNS and CDR2 SASEGT. V gave up 10 bases and J gave up 2 bases; unmatched junction bases: 10. Here the CDR3 reads CATQLPSGQETQYF. The CDR3 nucleotides read TGTGCCACCCAACTACCTAGCGGACAAGAGACCCAGTACTTC.

This chain joins TRBV6-6 and TRBJ2-2, with D possibly TRBD2 on 5 matching bases. Germline V CDR1 and CDR2: MNHNY, SVGAGI (reference sequence). CDR3 length equals 13 residues. V gave up 6 bases and J gave up 6 bases, with 11 bases separating them. The CDR3 bases are TGTGCCAGCAGCGGGGTCCTTGCCGGGGAGCTGTTTTTT. It translates to CASSGVLAGELFF.

The gene calls are TRBV4-1 and TRBJ1-4; 7 nucleotides match TRBD1. Trimming at V came to 5 bases and at J to 0 bases, leaving 9 bases not matched to a gene. Per the germline V gene, CDR1 is MGHRA and CDR2 is YSYEKL. The CDR3 totals 17 residues. The CDR3 loop reads CASSEQGQIATNEKLFF. The CDR3 DNA sequence: TGCGCCAGCAGCGAACAGGGACAGATTGCAACTAATGAAAAACTGTTTTTT.